The clone carrying this TCR beta chain has a single count. The germline CDR1 and CDR2 sequences are ENHRY and SYGVKD. The CDR3 extends over 18 amino acids. Trimming removed 8 bases from V and 2 bases from J; junction bases left unmatched: 11. The data originate from a study of cytomegalovirus exposure and HLA in healthy donors. The primer mix had 60 Vbeta and 13 Jbeta primers. Only in-frame clones appear in the TCRdb table, and some are missing; sequencing was by immunoSEQ multiplex PCR. The sample shows fewer than 85,000 clones, 60% to 75% of them seen only once. The clonotype comes from a woman aged 40 to 49 in good health and CMV-seropositive. The sample consisted of PBMCs. The V call is TRBV10-3, the J call TRBJ2-3, with TRBD2 matching 15 bases. DNA of the CDR3: TGTGCCATCGGCCTAGTCGGGACTAGCGGGGGGTTCACAGATACGCAGTATTTT. Translated: CAIGLVGTSGGFTDTQYF.